These T cell receptor beta chains were read from a single sample in a study of T cells in Graves' hyperthyroidism and ophthalmopathy. TCRdb reanalysed the multiplex PCR reads using MiXCR and keeps one entry per CDR3 protein. The sample lists about 600,000 distinct CDR3 sequences; more than 15% were seen once. Sequenced material: blood. These receptors were obtained from a woman between 40 and 55 years old with Graves' ophthalmopathy. Each CDR3 is given with its conserved first and last residue. Each record gives: V gene, CDR3 protein.

v_call: TRBV13
cdr3_aa: CVSSLLGANEQFF

v_call: TRBV20-1
cdr3_aa: CSARANLDEQYF

v_call: TRBV29-1
cdr3_aa: CSVDSRGGSVNEQFF

v_call: TRBV6-1
cdr3_aa: CASSEVDRSNSPLHF

v_call: TRBV4-1
cdr3_aa: CASRNPAGHKDGYTF

v_call: TRBV7-9
cdr3_aa: CASSLVSFGRGSMNTEAFF

v_call: TRBV5-1
cdr3_aa: CASSPVFAGSDTQYF

v_call: TRBV20-1
cdr3_aa: CSASHPPPTVLSSPLHF

v_call: TRBV7-9
cdr3_aa: CASSRGGLGAYEQYF

v_call: TRBV24-1
cdr3_aa: CATSDSSGTQYF

v_call: TRBV6-1
cdr3_aa: CASSRTETGVLEQYF

v_call: TRBV20-1
cdr3_aa: CSAPQPASGANVLTF

v_call: TRBV24-1
cdr3_aa: CATSAASGGQETQYF

v_call: TRBV7-2
cdr3_aa: CASSLVPGRGDSYEQYF

v_call: TRBV6-2/TRBV6-3
cdr3_aa: CASSYSGGSNQPQRF

v_call: TRBV3-1
cdr3_aa: CASSQRGQRFNEQFF

v_call: TRBV20-1
cdr3_aa: CSAPRAGETYEQYF

v_call: TRBV2
cdr3_aa: CASAPVRIGANVLTF

v_call: TRBV20-1
cdr3_aa: CSARRDRPTYGYTF

v_call: TRBV28
cdr3_aa: CASSLGSPGQPQHF

v_call: TRBV20-1
cdr3_aa: CSASPRADPNYEQYF

v_call: TRBV7-3
cdr3_aa: CASSLGWSASEAFF

v_call: TRBV20-1
cdr3_aa: CSARDGGRDNSPLHF

v_call: TRBV7-2
cdr3_aa: CASSLAMGIDTQYF

v_call: TRBV4-1
cdr3_aa: CASSQVWGRDEQYF

v_call: TRBV18
cdr3_aa: CASSDQGYSNQPQHF

v_call: TRBV12-3/TRBV12-4
cdr3_aa: CASREGADTQYF

v_call: TRBV7-9
cdr3_aa: CASSLGPDKKLFF

v_call: TRBV5-8
cdr3_aa: CASSLVGDRKNTEAFF

v_call: TRBV20-1
cdr3_aa: CSAKGGPAAGQGVLNEQFF

v_call: TRBV19
cdr3_aa: CASSTSDRGGYTF

v_call: TRBV27
cdr3_aa: CASRDRGSAIYGYTF

v_call: TRBV12-3/TRBV12-4
cdr3_aa: CASGELAGGHEQFF

v_call: TRBV20-1
cdr3_aa: CSASPRGRSYNEQFF

v_call: TRBV7-8
cdr3_aa: CASSFGTSGSDEQFF

v_call: TRBV15
cdr3_aa: CATSRARRGGTDTQYF

v_call: TRBV10-3
cdr3_aa: CAISEAGGTIYEQYF

v_call: TRBV12-3/TRBV12-4
cdr3_aa: CASRATGVEPQHF

v_call: TRBV4-1
cdr3_aa: CASSQFTGTGRNEQYF

v_call: TRBV28
cdr3_aa: CASCLAGVADTQYF

v_call: TRBV5-1
cdr3_aa: CASSILAGASYNEQFF

v_call: TRBV10-3
cdr3_aa: CAISRISTSGRGNEQFF

v_call: TRBV5-5
cdr3_aa: CASSLSQGGYNEQFF

v_call: TRBV5-5
cdr3_aa: CASSPTGGGTLGTGELFF

v_call: TRBV27
cdr3_aa: CASTRDAMNTEAFF

v_call: TRBV29-1
cdr3_aa: CSGGGLAGGSSYNEQFF

v_call: TRBV11-1
cdr3_aa: CASSYSGDSDEQYF

v_call: TRBV4-1
cdr3_aa: CASSHGLATDTQYF

v_call: TRBV2
cdr3_aa: CASSKGGQGAHTQYF

v_call: TRBV28
cdr3_aa: CASSLSRLSYEQFF

v_call: TRBV10-3
cdr3_aa: CVSSLSPRVWNEQFF

v_call: TRBV7-9
cdr3_aa: CASSLLLTDTQYF

v_call: TRBV5-1
cdr3_aa: CASSPRERQNTIYF

v_call: TRBV6-1
cdr3_aa: CASTGWTDSDTQYF

v_call: TRBV3-1
cdr3_aa: CASSQASGMLYEQYF

v_call: TRBV18
cdr3_aa: CASSPGAKETQYF